This passage covers 9 T cell receptor beta chains from one sample sequenced in a study of shared clonotypes between healthy human individuals. Profiled with immunoSEQ multiplex PCR; TCRdb holds only in-frame clones, not every one. The sample comprises about 490,000 clones, 60% to 80% of which are singletons, and about 11% rests with the top ten. Sequenced sample: PBMCs. The receptors were sampled from a middle-aged woman in good health. Some clones in this sample may be carry-over from other donors' samples.

The genes are TRBV27 and TRBJ1-5; D perhaps matches TRBD1 (5 bases). CDR1 is MNHEY, CDR2 SMNVEV, per germline (reference sequence). This CDR3 region has 14 residues. Trimming stripped 6 bases from V and 2 bases from J, with 11 bases between. In DNA form, the CDR3 reads TGTGCCAGCAGCCTTGGGACTGGCAATCAGCCCCAGCATTTT. Translated: CASSLGTGNQPQHF.

V is TRBV7-2 and J is TRBJ2-1; a possible D gene is TRBD2 (6 bases). Germline V gives CDR1 SGHTA, CDR2 FQGNSA. Deletions cut 1 base from V and 12 bases from J, with 19 bases between. This CDR3 is 15 amino acids long. The CDR3 DNA follows: TGTGCCAGCAGCTTAGTTGGGACCCTCTCCGGGGGGCAGTTCTTC. Its translation: CASSLVGTLSGGQFF.

Turning to this clone: A read error is likely here: a far larger clone is one base away. The sample carries other DNA sequences with the same CDR3. The chain couples TRBV13 to TRBJ1-5; D uncertain. From germline, CDR1 is PRHDT and CDR2 FYEKMQ (reference sequence). The CDR3 consists of 12 residues. The CDR3 DNA is TGCGCCAGCAGCGCCAATAATCAGCCCCAGCATTTT. This sequence encodes CASSANNQPQHF.

As for this clone: Germline is not matched at one junction end, which may reflect a read error. The chain links TRBV5-1 to TRBJ1-2; maybe TRBD1 (6 bases). The V gene's germline CDR1 is SGHRS and CDR2 YFSETQ. The CDR3 totals 14 residues. The CDR3 loop reads CASSPYTGNYGYAF. The DNA of the CDR3 is TGCGCCAGCAGCCCCTATACAGGGAACTATGGCTACGCCTTC. Variable domain in full (rest from reference TRBV5-1 and TRBJ1-2): KAGVTQTPRYLIKTRGQQVTLSCSPISGHRSVSWYQQTPGQGLQFLFEYFSETQRNKGNFPGRFSGRQFSNSRSEMNVSTLELGDSALYLCASSPYTGNYGYAFGSGTRLTVV.

This clone was counted a few times. The chain joins TRBV19 to TRBJ2-4, with D perhaps matching TRBD1 (5 bases). Trimming removed 6 bases at V and 2 bases at J, with 17 bases between. Germline CDR1 LNHDA, CDR2 SQIVND (reference sequence). The CDR3 sequence is 16 residues long. CDR3 residues: CASRMVGAVSKNIQYF. CDR3 in DNA: TGTGCCAGTAGAATGGTAGGGGCGGTATCCAAAAACATTCAGTACTTC.

In DNA form, the CDR3 reads TGTGCCAGCAGTTGGGATGAGGAGACCCAGTACTTC. Translation gives CASSWDEETQYF. The chain combines TRBV28 with TRBJ2-5; D remains ambiguous. The V end was cut by 4 bases, the J end by 5 bases, with 8 bases between. Germline V gene sequence: CDR1 MDHEN, CDR2 SYDVKM. The CDR3 has 12 amino acids.

This chain links TRBV5-6 with TRBJ2-1; TRBD2 is a possible D gene (5 bases). Between the trimmed V and J ends, which lost 2 bases and 0 bases, there was a span of 12 bases. The CDR3 runs to 16 residues. Germline loops: CDR1 SGHDT, CDR2 YYEEEE. CDR3 nucleotide sequence: TGTGCCAGCAGCTTTTACGGGGAGCGCTCCTACAATGAGCAGTTCTTC. Amino acid sequence: CASSFYGERSYNEQFF.

J is TRBJ2-5 and V is TRBV28; 7 nucleotides line up with TRBD2. The J call is in doubt because the DNA end fits TRBJ2-7 better. The CDR3 has 13 amino acids. CDR1 is MDHEN and CDR2 is SYDVKM in the germline V gene. The CDR3 sequence: CASRSGGSYEQYF. CDR3 nucleotides: TGTGCCAGCAGATCCGGGGGGAGCTACGAGCAGTACTTC.

This chain joins TRBV7-8 and TRBJ2-5; TRBD1 aligns across 8 bases. The V gene's germline CDR1 is SGHVS and CDR2 FQNEAQ. V shed 4 bases, J shed 5 bases, and the junction held 3 bases outside the gene matches. The CDR3 loop spans 13 amino acids. The CDR3 coding sequence is TGTGCCAGCAGCTCAGGGGGCAGGGAGACCCAGTACTTC. Translating it yields CASSSGGRETQYF.